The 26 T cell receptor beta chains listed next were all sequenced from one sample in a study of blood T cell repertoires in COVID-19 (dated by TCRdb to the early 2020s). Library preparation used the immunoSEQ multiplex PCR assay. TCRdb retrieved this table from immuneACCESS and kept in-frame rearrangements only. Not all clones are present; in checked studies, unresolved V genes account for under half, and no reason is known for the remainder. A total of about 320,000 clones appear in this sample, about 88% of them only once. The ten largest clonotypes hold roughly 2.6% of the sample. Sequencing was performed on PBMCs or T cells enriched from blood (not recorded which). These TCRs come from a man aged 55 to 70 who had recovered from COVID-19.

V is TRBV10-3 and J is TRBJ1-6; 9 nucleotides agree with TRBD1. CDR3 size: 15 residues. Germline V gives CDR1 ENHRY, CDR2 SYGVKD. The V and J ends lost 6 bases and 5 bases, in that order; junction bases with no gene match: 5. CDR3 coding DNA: TGTGCCATCAGGACAGGGGGACGGGATAATTCACCCCTCCACTTT. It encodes CAIRTGGRDNSPLHF.

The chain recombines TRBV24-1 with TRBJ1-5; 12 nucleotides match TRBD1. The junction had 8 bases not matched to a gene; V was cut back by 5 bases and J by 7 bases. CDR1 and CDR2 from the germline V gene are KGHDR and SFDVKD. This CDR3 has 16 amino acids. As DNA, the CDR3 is TGTGCCACCAGTGGAGGGGGACAGGGGGCCGGGCAGCCCCAGCATTTT. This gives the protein CATSGGGQGAGQPQHF.

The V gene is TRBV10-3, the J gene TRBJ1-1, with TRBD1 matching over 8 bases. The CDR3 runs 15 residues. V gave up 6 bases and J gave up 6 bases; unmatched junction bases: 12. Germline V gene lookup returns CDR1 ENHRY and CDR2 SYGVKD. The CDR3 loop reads CAIRVQGEKSAEAFF. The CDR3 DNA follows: TGTGCCATCAGGGTACAGGGGGAGAAGAGTGCTGAAGCTTTCTTT.

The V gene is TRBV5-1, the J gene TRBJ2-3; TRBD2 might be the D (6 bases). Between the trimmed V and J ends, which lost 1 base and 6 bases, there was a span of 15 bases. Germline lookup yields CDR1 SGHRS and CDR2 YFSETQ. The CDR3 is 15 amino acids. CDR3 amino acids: CASSLTGPAGDTQYF. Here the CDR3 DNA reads TGCGCCAGCAGCTTGACCGGGCCCGCGGGGGATACGCAGTATTTT.

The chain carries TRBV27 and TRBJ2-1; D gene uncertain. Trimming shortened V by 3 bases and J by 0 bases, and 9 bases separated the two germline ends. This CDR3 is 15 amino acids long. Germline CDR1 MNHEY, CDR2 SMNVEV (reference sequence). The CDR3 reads CASSFRVSSYNEQFF. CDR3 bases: TGTGCCAGCAGTTTCCGGGTGAGCTCCTACAATGAGCAGTTCTTC.

CDR3 protein: CASRGTGFRDEQYF. The CDR3 DNA follows: TGCGCCAGCAGGGGAACAGGGTTCCGTGACGAGCAGTACTTC. The rearrangement uses TRBV10-2 and TRBJ2-7; D is possibly TRBD1 (6 bases). The ends were cut back, 6 bases at V and 5 bases at J, with 17 bases in the middle. The CDR3 covers 14 residues. Germline assignment: CDR1 WSHSY and CDR2 SAAADI.

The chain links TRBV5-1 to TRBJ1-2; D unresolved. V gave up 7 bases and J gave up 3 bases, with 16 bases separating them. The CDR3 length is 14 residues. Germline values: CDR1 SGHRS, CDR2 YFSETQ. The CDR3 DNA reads TGCGCCAGCGCCCATGACTCCCGGGACTATGGCTACACCTTC. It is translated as CASAHDSRDYGYTF.

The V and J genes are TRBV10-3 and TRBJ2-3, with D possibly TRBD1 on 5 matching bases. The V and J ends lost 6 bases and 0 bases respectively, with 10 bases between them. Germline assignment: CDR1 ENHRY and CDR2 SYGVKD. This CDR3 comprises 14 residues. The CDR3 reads CAIRATVSTDTQYF. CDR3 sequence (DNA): TGTGCCATCAGAGCGACAGTTAGCACAGATACGCAGTATTTT.

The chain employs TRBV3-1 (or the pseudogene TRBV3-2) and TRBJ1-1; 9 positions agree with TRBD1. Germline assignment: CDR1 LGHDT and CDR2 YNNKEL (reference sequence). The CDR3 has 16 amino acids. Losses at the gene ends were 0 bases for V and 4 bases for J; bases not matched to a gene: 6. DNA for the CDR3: TGTGCCAGCAGCCAAGAGCTGACAGGGGGGACCACTGAAGCTTTCTTT. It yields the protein CASSQELTGGTTEAFF.

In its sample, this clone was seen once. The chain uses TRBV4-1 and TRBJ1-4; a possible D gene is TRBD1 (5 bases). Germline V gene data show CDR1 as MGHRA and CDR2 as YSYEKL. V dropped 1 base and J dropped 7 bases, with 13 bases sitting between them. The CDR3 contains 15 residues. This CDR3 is CASSQAGGMGEKLFF. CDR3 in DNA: TGCGCCAGCAGCCAAGCCGGGGGAATGGGTGAAAAACTGTTTTTT.

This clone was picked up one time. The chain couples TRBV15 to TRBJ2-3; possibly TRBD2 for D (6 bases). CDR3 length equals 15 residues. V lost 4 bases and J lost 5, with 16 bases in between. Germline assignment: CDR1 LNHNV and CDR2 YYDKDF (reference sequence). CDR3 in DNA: TGTGCCACCAGCACGTACCGGGACTTAGAAGATACGCAGTATTTT. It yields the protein CATSTYRDLEDTQYF.

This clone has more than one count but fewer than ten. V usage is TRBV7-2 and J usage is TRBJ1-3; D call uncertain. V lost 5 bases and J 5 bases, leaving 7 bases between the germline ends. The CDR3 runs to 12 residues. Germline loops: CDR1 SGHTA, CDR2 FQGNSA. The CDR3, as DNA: TGTGCCAGCAGCCTGGCCCGAAACACCATATATTTT. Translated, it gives CASSLARNTIYF.

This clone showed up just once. CDR3 in amino acids: CASSQDGGRGTDTQYF. The CDR3 DNA reads as TGCGCCAGCAGCCAAGATGGGGGGAGGGGCACAGATACGCAGTATTTT. V gene TRBV4-3 combines with J gene TRBJ2-3; TRBD2 matches at 7 bases. V lost 0 bases and J lost 1; bases outside the gene matches: 4. The CDR3 runs 16 residues. Germline V lookup: CDR1 LGHNA, CDR2 YSLEER.

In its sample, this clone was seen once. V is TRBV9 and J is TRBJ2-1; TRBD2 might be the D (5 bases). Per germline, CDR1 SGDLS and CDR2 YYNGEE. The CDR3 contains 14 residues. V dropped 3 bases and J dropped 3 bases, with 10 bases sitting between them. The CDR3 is CASSGRTLYNEQFF. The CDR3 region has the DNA TGTGCCAGCAGCGGCCGGACTCTCTACAATGAGCAGTTCTTC.

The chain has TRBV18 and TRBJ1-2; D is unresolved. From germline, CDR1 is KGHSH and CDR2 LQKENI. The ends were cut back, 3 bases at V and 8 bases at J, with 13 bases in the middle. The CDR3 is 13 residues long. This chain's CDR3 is CASSPSGSAGYTF. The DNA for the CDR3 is TGTGCCAGCTCACCTTCCGGGTCGGCGGGCTACACCTTC.

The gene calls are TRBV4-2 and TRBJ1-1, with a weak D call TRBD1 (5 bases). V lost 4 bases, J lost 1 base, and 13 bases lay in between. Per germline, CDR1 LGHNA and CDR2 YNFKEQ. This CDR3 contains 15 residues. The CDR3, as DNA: TGTGCCAGCAGCCCGCCGGGGGACCGGAACACTGAAGCTTTCTTT. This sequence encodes CASSPPGDRNTEAFF.

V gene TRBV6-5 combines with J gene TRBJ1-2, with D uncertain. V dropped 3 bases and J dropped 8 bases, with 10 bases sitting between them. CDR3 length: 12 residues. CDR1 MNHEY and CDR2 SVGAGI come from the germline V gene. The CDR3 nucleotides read TGTGCCAGCAGTTATGCGGCGGGGGGCTACACCTTC. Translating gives CASSYAAGGYTF.

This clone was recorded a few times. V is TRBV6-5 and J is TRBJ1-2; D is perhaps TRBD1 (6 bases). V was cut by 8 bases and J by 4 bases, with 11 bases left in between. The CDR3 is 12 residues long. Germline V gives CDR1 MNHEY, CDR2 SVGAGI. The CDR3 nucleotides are TGTGCCAGCTTTACAGGGCGCTATGGCTACACCTTC. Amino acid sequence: CASFTGRYGYTF.

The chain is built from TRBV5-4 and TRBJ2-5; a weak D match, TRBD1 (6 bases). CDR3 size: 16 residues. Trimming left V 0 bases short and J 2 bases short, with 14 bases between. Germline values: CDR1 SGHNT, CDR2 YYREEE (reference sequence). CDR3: CASSLEPRDTQETQYF. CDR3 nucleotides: TGTGCCAGCAGCTTGGAACCTCGGGACACACAAGAGACCCAGTACTTC.

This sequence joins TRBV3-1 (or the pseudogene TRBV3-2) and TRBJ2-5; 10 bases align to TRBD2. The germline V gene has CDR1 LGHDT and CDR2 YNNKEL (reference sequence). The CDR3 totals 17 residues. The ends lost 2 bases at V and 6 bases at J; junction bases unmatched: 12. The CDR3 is CASSQKGLAGVKQTQYF. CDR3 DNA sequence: TGTGCCAGCAGCCAAAAGGGGCTAGCGGGAGTAAAACAGACCCAGTACTTC.

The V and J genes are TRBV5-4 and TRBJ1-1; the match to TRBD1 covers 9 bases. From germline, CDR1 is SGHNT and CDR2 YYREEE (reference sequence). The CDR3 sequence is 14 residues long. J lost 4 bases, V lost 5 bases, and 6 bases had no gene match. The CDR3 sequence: CASSIPTGGTEAFF. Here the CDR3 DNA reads TGTGCCAGCAGTATCCCGACAGGGGGCACTGAAGCTTTCTTT.

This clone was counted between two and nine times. The CDR3 loop is CASSEAYSPPRYEQYF. CDR3 bases: TGTGCCAGCAGTGAAGCCTATAGCCCTCCACGCTACGAGCAGTACTTC. The chain carries TRBV6-1 and TRBJ2-7; D is ambiguous. The ends were cut back, 0 bases at V and 3 bases at J, with 15 bases in the middle. The CDR3 has 16 residues. The germline gives CDR1 MNHNS, CDR2 SASEGT.

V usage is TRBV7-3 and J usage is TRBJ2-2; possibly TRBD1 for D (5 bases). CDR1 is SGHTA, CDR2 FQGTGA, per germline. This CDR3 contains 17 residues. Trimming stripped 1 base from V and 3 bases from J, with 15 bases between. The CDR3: CASSLSRSRGDTGELFF. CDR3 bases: TGTGCCAGCAGCTTAAGTCGGTCTAGGGGCGACACCGGGGAGCTGTTTTTT.

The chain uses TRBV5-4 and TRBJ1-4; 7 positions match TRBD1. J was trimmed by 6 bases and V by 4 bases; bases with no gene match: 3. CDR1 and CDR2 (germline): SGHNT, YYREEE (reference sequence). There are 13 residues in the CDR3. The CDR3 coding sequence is TGTGCCAGCAGCAGGGACAGAGATGAAAAACTGTTTTTT. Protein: CASSRDRDEKLFF.

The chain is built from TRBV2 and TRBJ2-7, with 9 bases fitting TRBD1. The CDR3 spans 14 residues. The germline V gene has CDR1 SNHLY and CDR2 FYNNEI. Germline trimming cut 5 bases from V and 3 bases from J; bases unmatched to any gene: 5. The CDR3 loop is CASSRLGQGYEQYF. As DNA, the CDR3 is TGTGCCAGCAGTCGGTTGGGACAGGGCTACGAGCAGTACTTC.

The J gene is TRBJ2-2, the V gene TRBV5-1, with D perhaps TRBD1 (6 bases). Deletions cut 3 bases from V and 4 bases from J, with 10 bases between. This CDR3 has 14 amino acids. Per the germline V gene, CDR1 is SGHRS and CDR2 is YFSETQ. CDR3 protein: CASSSGQITGELFF. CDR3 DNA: TGCGCCAGCAGCTCCGGACAGATCACCGGGGAGCTGTTTTTT.